These 21 T cell receptor beta chains were sequenced from one sample in a study of blood T cell repertoires in COVID-19. Assay: immunoSEQ multiplex PCR; the TCRdb copy retains only in-frame clones and omits some. The profile shows 250,000 or so clones, almost 85% of them singletons. Sequencing was done on a sample of peripheral blood. All receptors come from a man aged 50 or older with acute or convalescent COVID-19.

J is TRBJ2-7 and V is TRBV11-3; TRBD2 matches 7 bases. The ends lost 5 bases at V and 0 bases at J; junction bases unmatched: 10. CDR1 is SGHNT, CDR2 YENEEA, per germline. The CDR3 loop spans 16 amino acids. The CDR3, as DNA: TGTGCCAGCAGCCCCCGGGTAGCGGGCTCCTCCTACGAGCAGTACTTC. Its protein product is CASSPRVAGSSYEQYF.

The chain uses TRBV5-1 and TRBJ2-7; TRBD2 matches 9 bases. J gave up 3 bases and V 5 bases, and 6 bases lay outside the gene matches. Germline CDR1 and CDR2: SGHRS and YFSETQ. This CDR3 contains 14 residues. This chain's CDR3 is CASREASGNYEQYF. The CDR3 bases are TGCGCCAGCAGGGAGGCTAGCGGGAACTACGAGCAGTACTTC.

This clone turned up a few times. V gene TRBV18 combines with J gene TRBJ1-5; D not certain. Germline loops: CDR1 KGHSH, CDR2 LQKENI. Trimming shortened V by 2 bases and J by 2 bases, and 10 bases separated the two germline ends. The CDR3 is 15 residues long. CDR3 sequence reads: CASSPGSQGNQPQHF. The CDR3, as DNA: TGTGCCAGCTCACCAGGGAGCCAGGGCAATCAGCCCCAGCATTTT. The whole variable domain, remainder taken from reference TRBV18 and TRBJ1-5, is NAGVMQNPRHLVRRRGQEARLRCSPMKGHSHVYWYRQLPEEGLKFMVYLQKENIIDESGMPKERFSAEFPKEGPSILRIQQVVRGDSAAYFCASSPGSQGNQPQHFGDGTRLSIL.

V gene TRBV15 combines with J gene TRBJ2-7; 7 nucleotides align to TRBD1. Germline CDR1 LNHNV, CDR2 YYDKDF (reference sequence). The V segment lost 2 bases and the J segment 2 bases; nucleotides outside the gene matches: 6. CDR3 length equals 15 residues. The CDR3 region is CATSRTKDRTYEQYF. In DNA, the CDR3 is TGTGCCACCAGCAGAACAAAGGACAGGACCTACGAGCAGTACTTC.

The chain links TRBV10-3 to TRBJ2-5; 7 bases align to TRBD2. Looked up from germline, CDR1 is ENHRY and CDR2 is SYGVKD. The ends lost 6 bases at V and 1 base at J; junction bases unmatched: 5. CDR3 length: 14 amino acids. The CDR3 reads CAISNTSVQETQYF. DNA of the CDR3: TGTGCCATCAGCAACACTAGCGTCCAAGAGACCCAGTACTTC.

CDR3 nucleotides: TGTGCCTGGAGTACGGACAGGGGGCCCGAAATAGCAACTAATGAAAAACTGTTTTTT. It codes for CAWSTDRGPEIATNEKLFF. The rearrangement links TRBV30 to TRBJ1-4; 11 positions match TRBD1. Germline values: CDR1 GTSNPN, CDR2 SVGIG (reference sequence). Trimming cost V 2 bases and J 0 bases; bases outside gene matches: 11. This CDR3 has 19 amino acids.

This clone showed up just once. The V gene is TRBV28, the J gene TRBJ2-3; 10 bases line up with TRBD2. The CDR3 loop spans 17 amino acids. Germline V gene sequence: CDR1 MDHEN, CDR2 SYDVKM. Trimming at V came to 3 bases and at J to 0 bases, leaving 6 bases not matched to a gene. The CDR3, as DNA: TGTGCCAGCAGTTTCCAAAGGACTAGCGGAAGCACAGATACGCAGTATTTT. Encoded protein: CASSFQRTSGSTDTQYF.

V is TRBV18 and J is TRBJ1-2, with TRBD1 identical over 12 bases. V was pared by 3 bases and J by 4 bases, with 6 bases of the junction left unmatched. Germline-derived CDR1 and CDR2 are KGHSH and LQKENI. The CDR3 is made up of 16 amino acids. In DNA, the CDR3 is TGTGCCAGCTCACCCCCCGGGACAGGGGGCGCCTATGGCTACACCTTC. Amino acid sequence: CASSPPGTGGAYGYTF.

V is TRBV5-4 and J is TRBJ2-3; 7 bases align to TRBD1. The CDR3 extends over 15 amino acids. Germline CDR1 reads SGHNT; CDR2 reads YYREEE (reference sequence). Trimming cost V 4 bases and J 0 bases; bases outside gene matches: 5. CDR3 nucleotide sequence: TGTGCCAGCAGCACCCGGGACAGTAGCACAGATACGCAGTATTTT. Its protein product is CASSTRDSSTDTQYF.

This clone was detected once. V and J are TRBV3-1 (or the pseudogene TRBV3-2) and TRBJ1-3; D gene ambiguous. From germline, CDR1 is LGHDT and CDR2 YNNKEL (reference sequence). CDR3 length equals 16 residues. The V end was cut by 0 bases, the J end by 2 bases, with 11 bases between. The CDR3 nucleotides are TGTGCCAGCAGCCAAGATCTCGCGGGGACTGGAAACACCATATATTTT. Translated: CASSQDLAGTGNTIYF.

This chain links TRBV6-5 with TRBJ2-5, with 9 bases lining up with TRBD1. Germline trimming cut 6 bases from V and 3 bases from J; bases unmatched to any gene: 2. Looked up from germline, CDR1 is MNHEY and CDR2 is SVGAGI. This CDR3 contains 13 residues. CDR3 region: CASRQGAEETQYF. The CDR3 DNA follows: TGTGCCAGCAGACAGGGGGCCGAAGAGACCCAGTACTTC.

This clone has only one observation. Other DNA sequences in this sample translate to the same CDR3. The V gene is TRBV5-1, the J gene TRBJ2-1; 9 positions match TRBD2. The germline V gene encodes CDR1 SGHRS and CDR2 YFSETQ. V lost 0 bases and J lost 1; bases outside the gene matches: 2. This CDR3 comprises 16 residues. CDR3 in DNA: TGCGCCAGCAGCTTGGTAGCGGGAGCTTCCTACAATGAGCAGTTCTTC. It codes for CASSLVAGASYNEQFF.

The chain joins TRBV1 to TRBJ2-3; TRBD2 is taken as the D call from the table, unchecked against the DNA. TRBV1 is flagged as a pseudogene. The CDR3 consists of 16 residues. This CDR3 is CTSSQDRGGSTDTQYF. The CDR3 region has the DNA TGCACCAGCAGCCAAGATCGCGGAGGAAGCACAGATACGCAGTATTTT.

V is TRBV5-6 and J is TRBJ2-5, with D possibly matching TRBD2 (5 bases). V dropped 0 bases and J dropped 3 bases, with 6 bases sitting between them. Germline CDR1 SGHDT, CDR2 YYEEEE. The CDR3 totals 13 residues. This CDR3 is CASSLVGEETQYF. The CDR3 DNA is TGTGCCAGCAGCTTGGTCGGGGAAGAGACCCAGTACTTC.

The chain links TRBV24-1 to TRBJ2-1, with TRBD1 matching over 12 bases. There are 17 residues in the CDR3. Looked up from germline, CDR1 is KGHDR and CDR2 is SFDVKD. V shed 4 bases, J shed 4 bases, and the junction held 7 bases outside the gene matches. CDR3 region: CATSDQGQGANYNEQFF. The CDR3 coding sequence is TGTGCCACCAGTGACCAGGGACAGGGGGCGAATTACAATGAGCAGTTCTTC.

In its sample, this clone was seen a few times. The gene calls are TRBV24-1 and TRBJ2-1; 9 positions agree with TRBD2. The CDR3 has 16 residues. CDR1 and CDR2 (germline): KGHDR, SFDVKD. The J segment lost 2 bases and the V segment lost 2 bases, leaving 3 bases of the junction unmatched. Written as DNA, the CDR3 is TGTGCCACCAGTGATTCTAGCGGGATCCCCTACAATGAGCAGTTCTTC. This gives the protein CATSDSSGIPYNEQFF.

The genes are TRBV11-2 and TRBJ2-3, with 10 bases matching TRBD2. Germline assignment: CDR1 SGHAT and CDR2 FQNNGV. The junction had 8 bases not matched to a gene; V was cut back by 1 base and J by 4 bases. This CDR3 has 17 residues. The CDR3 here is CASSLVFSSGSSDTQYF. CDR3 DNA: TGTGCCAGCAGCTTAGTCTTTTCTAGCGGGAGCTCAGATACGCAGTATTTT.

This clone was seen more than once but under ten times. The chain carries TRBV30 and TRBJ2-7, with TRBD1 matching over 7 bases. The CDR3 contains 14 residues. V dropped 4 bases and J dropped 6; count of bases not matched to a gene: 12. Germline CDR1 reads GTSNPN; CDR2 reads SVGIG (reference sequence). This CDR3 reads CAWTSGQPLGEQYF. CDR3 nucleotide sequence: TGTGCCTGGACCTCGGGACAGCCTTTGGGCGAGCAGTACTTC.

There are a few counts of this clone. The chain employs TRBV6-5 and TRBJ1-6; D ambiguous. CDR3 length equals 15 residues. Germline-derived CDR1 and CDR2 are MNHEY and SVGAGI. V lost 6 bases and J lost 9, with 18 bases in between. The CDR3 sequence is CASSLLSISGSPLHF. The CDR3 nucleotides read TGTGCCAGCAGCCTATTGTCCATTTCGGGTTCACCCCTCCACTTT.

J is TRBJ2-7 and V is TRBV20-1; 8 bases fit TRBD2. CDR1 DFQATT and CDR2 SNEGSKA come from the germline V gene (reference sequence). The CDR3 is 13 amino acids. The V gene end was trimmed by 3 bases and the J gene end by 2 bases; junction bases not matched to a gene: 3. The CDR3 DNA is TGCAGTGCTAGTGCGGGAGGCACCTACGAGCAGTACTTC. Its protein is CSASAGGTYEQYF.

This chain joins TRBV3-1 (or the pseudogene TRBV3-2) and TRBJ2-7; no reliable D call. The V end was cut by 4 bases, the J end by 7 bases, with 17 bases between. Germline CDR1 reads LGHDT; CDR2 reads YNNKEL (reference sequence). This CDR3 region has 14 residues. The CDR3 sequence: CASSRKSLVREQYF. Written as DNA, the CDR3 is TGTGCCAGCAGCCGTAAGTCCTTGGTTCGGGAGCAGTACTTC.